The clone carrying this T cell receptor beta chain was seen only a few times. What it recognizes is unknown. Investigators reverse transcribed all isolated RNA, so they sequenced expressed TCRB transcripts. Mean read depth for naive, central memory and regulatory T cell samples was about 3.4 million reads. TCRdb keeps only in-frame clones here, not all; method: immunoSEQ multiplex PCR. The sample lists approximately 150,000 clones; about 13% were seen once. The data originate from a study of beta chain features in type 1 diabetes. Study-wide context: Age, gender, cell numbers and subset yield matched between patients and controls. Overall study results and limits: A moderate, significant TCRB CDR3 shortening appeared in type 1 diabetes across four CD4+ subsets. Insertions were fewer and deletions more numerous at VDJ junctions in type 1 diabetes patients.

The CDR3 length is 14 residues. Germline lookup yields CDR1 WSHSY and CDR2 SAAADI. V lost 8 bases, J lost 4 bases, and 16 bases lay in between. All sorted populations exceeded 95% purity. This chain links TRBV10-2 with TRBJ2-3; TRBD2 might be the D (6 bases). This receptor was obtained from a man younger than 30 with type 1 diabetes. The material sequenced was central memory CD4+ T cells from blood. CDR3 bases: TGCGCCAGCGGGGGATCTCGCGGGGCAGATACGCAGTATTTT. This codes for CASGGSRGADTQYF.